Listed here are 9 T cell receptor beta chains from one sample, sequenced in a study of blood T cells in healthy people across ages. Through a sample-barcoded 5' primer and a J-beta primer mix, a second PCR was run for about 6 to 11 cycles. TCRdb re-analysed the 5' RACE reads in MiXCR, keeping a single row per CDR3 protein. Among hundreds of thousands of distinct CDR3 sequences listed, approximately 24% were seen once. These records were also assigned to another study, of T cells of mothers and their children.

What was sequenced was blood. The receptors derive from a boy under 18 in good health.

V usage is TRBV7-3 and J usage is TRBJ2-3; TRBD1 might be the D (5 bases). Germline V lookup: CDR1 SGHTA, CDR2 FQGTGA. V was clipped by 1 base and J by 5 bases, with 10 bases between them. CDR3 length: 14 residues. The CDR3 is CASSLNQGLDTQYF. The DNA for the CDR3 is TGTGCCAGCAGCTTAAACCAGGGCCTAGATACGCAGTATTTT. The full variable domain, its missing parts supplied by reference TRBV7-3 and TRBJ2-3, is GAGVSQTPSNKVTEKGKYVELRCDPISGHTALYWYRQSLGQGPEFLIYFQGTGAADDSGLPNDRFFAVRPEGSVSTLKIQRTERGDSAVYLCASSLNQGLDTQYFGPGTRLTVL.

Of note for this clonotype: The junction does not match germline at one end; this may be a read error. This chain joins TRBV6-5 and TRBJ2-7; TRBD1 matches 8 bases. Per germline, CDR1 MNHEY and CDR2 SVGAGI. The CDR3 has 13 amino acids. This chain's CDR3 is CASSWTGFGEQYF. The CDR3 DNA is TGTGCCAGTAGTTGGACAGGGTTCGGCGAGCAGTACTTC.

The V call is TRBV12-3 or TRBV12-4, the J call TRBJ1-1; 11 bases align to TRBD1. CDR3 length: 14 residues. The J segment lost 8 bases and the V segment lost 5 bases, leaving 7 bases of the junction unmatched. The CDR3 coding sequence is TGTGCCAGCAGTCCCGGGACAGGGGGATGGGAAGCTTTCTTT. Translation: CASSPGTGGWEAFF.

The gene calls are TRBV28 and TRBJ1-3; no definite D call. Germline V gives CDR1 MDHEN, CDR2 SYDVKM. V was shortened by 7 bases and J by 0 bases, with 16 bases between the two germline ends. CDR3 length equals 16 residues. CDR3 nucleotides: TGTGCCAGCACCCTAGGACGGGAACCCTCTGGAAACACCATATATTTT. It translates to CASTLGREPSGNTIYF. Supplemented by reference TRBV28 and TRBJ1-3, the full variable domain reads DVKVTQSSRYLVKRTGEKVFLECVQDMDHENMFWYRQDPGLGLRLIYFSYDVKMKEKGDIPEGYSVSREKKERFSLILESASTNQTSMYLCASTLGREPSGNTIYFGEGSWLTVV.

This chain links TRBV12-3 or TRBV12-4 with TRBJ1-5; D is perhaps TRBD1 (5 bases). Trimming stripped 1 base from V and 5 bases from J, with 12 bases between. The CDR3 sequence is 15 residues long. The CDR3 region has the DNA TGTGCCAGCAGTTTAGTCAGGGACGGGTATCAGCCCCAGCATTTT. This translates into CASSLVRDGYQPQHF.

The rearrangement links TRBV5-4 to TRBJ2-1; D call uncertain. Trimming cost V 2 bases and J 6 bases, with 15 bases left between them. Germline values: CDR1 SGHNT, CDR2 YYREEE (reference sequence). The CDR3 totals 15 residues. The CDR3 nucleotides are TGTGCCAGCAGCTTTTCGACTTCTGCTTCCAATGAGCAGTTCTTC. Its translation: CASSFSTSASNEQFF.

The DNA for the CDR3 is TGTGCCAGCTCAACAGGGACCAATCAGCCCCAGCATTTT. This encodes CASSTGTNQPQHF. This chain links TRBV25-1 with TRBJ1-5; possibly TRBD1 for D (6 bases). The CDR3 totals 13 residues. Germline V gives CDR1 MGHDK, CDR2 SYGVNS. V lost 8 bases to trimming and J lost 3 bases, with 11 bases between them.

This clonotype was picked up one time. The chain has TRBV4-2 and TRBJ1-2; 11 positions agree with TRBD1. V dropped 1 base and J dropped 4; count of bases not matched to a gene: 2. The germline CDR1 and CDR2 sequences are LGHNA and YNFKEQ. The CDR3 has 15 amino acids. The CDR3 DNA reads TGTGCCAGCAGCCAAGGGACAGGGGGCATCTATGGCTACACCTTC. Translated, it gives CASSQGTGGIYGYTF.

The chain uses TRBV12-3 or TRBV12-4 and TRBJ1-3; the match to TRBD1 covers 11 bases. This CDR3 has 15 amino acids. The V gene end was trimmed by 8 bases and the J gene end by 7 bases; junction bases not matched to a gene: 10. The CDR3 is CASGGPGQGVNTIYF. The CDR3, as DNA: TGTGCCAGCGGGGGACCGGGACAGGGGGTTAACACCATATATTTT.